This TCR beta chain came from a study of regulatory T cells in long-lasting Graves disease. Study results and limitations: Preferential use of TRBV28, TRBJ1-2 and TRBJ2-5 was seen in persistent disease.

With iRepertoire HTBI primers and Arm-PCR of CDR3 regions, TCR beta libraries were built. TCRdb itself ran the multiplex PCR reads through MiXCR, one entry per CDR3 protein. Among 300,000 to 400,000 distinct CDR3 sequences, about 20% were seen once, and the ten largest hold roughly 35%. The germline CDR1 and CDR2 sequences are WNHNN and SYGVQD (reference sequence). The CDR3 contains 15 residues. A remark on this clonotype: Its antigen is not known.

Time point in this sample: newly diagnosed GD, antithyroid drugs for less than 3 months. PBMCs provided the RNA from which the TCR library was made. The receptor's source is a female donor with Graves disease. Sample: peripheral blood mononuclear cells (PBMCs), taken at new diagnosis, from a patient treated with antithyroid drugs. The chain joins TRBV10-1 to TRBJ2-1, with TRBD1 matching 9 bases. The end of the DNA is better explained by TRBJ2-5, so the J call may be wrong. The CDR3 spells CASSPGQGIEETQYF. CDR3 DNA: TGCGCCAGCAGCCCCGGACAGGGGATCGAAGAGACCCAGTACTTC.